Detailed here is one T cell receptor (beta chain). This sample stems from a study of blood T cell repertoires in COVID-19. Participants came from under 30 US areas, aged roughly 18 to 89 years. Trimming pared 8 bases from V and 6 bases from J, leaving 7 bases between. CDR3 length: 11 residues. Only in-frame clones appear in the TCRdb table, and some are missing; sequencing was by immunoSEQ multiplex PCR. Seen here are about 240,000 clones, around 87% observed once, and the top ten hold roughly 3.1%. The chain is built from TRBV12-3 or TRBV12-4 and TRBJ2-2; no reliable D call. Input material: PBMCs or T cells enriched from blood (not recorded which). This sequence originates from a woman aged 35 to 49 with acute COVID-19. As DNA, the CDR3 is TGTGCCAGCTATTCCTCCGGGGAGCTGTTTTTT. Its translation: CASYSSGELFF.